One sample yielded the 13 T cell receptor beta chains listed below, sequenced in a study of neurological immune-mediated disorders. TCRdb independently ran MiXCR on the 5' RACE reads; one entry per CDR3 protein. The table lists fewer than 55,000 distinct CDR3 sequences, approximately 9.1% of them singletons. This sample's time point: longitudinal time-point 1 (baseline). Material: PBMCs. These TCRs come from a woman aged 35 to 49 in good health.

The table lists this clonotype with a few counts. The chain recombines TRBV5-1 with TRBJ2-1, with 7 bases that match TRBD1. V was clipped by 4 bases and J by 8 bases; unmatched bases: 6. Germline CDR1 is SGHRS and CDR2 is YFSETQ. The CDR3 has 13 residues. CDR3 nucleotides: TGCGCCAGCAGCCAGACAGGGAACGATGAGCAGTTCTTC. It specifies CASSQTGNDEQFF.

This clonotype was counted at least ten times. This chain uses TRBV7-2 with TRBJ2-2; 9 bases agree with TRBD2. This CDR3 is 20 amino acids long. Germline V gives CDR1 SGHTA, CDR2 FQGNSA. J gave up 5 bases and V 4 bases, and 20 bases lay outside the gene matches. The DNA for the CDR3 is TGTGCCAGCAGCTCACCATCGTTCCGCGGGAGGGCCGGGGGAACCGGGGAGCTGTTTTTT. Protein sequence: CASSSPSFRGRAGGTGELFF. The full variable domain, in which reference TRBV7-2 and TRBJ2-2 provide the parts outside the CDR3, is GAGVSQSPSNKVTEKGKDVELRCDPISGHTALYWYRQSLGQGLEFLIYFQGNSAPDKSGLPSDRFSAERTGGSVSTLTIQRTQQEDSAVYLCASSSPSFRGRAGGTGELFFGEGSRLTVL.

This clonotype came up many times. Here the CDR3 reads CSVFSSGQGASDTQYF. CDR3 coding DNA: TGCAGCGTTTTCAGTAGCGGGCAGGGGGCATCAGATACGCAGTATTTT. The rearrangement links TRBV29-1 to TRBJ2-3; D possibly corresponds to TRBD1 (8 bases). CDR3 length: 16 residues. In germline, CDR1 is SQVTM, CDR2 ANQGSEA. The V gene lost 5 bases and the J gene lost 4 bases, with 22 bases spanning the gap.

The sample holds many counts of this clonotype. The gene calls are TRBV5-1 and TRBJ1-2; the D gene is possibly TRBD1 (5 bases). This CDR3 comprises 13 residues. The V and J ends lost 5 bases and 4 bases respectively, with 12 bases between them. The germline V gene has CDR1 SGHRS and CDR2 YFSETQ. The CDR3, as DNA: TGCGCCAGCAGGGTTAGACAGAGCTATGGCTACACCTTC. It specifies CASRVRQSYGYTF.

This clonotype was detected ten times or more. This rearrangement joins TRBV7-9 to TRBJ1-1; unclear D gene. This CDR3 has 13 amino acids. Germline assignment: CDR1 SEHNR and CDR2 FQNEAQ (reference sequence). The V and J ends lost 2 bases and 2 bases respectively, with 6 bases between them. The CDR3 protein is CASSLMGNTEAFF. CDR3 DNA: TGTGCCAGCAGCTTAATGGGAAACACTGAAGCTTTCTTT.

This clonotype came up many times. This rearrangement joins TRBV6-1 to TRBJ2-7, with D perhaps matching TRBD1 (5 bases). The CDR3 has 14 residues. CDR1 is MNHNS, CDR2 SASEGT, per germline. V shed 3 bases and J shed 3 bases, with 12 bases lying between them. CDR3 loop: CASSDQGSIYEQYF. The CDR3 coding sequence is TGTGCCAGCAGTGATCAGGGCTCTATCTACGAGCAGTACTTC.

This clonotype appeared many times. The gene calls are TRBV6-1 and TRBJ2-2, with D perhaps TRBD2 (5 bases). Trimming removed 3 bases at V and 4 bases at J, with 6 bases between. The CDR3 spans 13 residues. The germline gives CDR1 MNHNS, CDR2 SASEGT. The CDR3: CASSDSATGELFF. CDR3 sequence (DNA): TGTGCCAGCAGTGATAGCGCCACCGGGGAGCTGTTTTTT.

This clonotype was picked up many times. This chain links TRBV6-4 with TRBJ2-3; TRBD2 aligns across 7 bases. Germline values: CDR1 MRHNA, CDR2 SNTAGT. CDR3 length: 13 amino acids. Germline trimming cut 3 bases from V and 3 bases from J; bases unmatched to any gene: 0. The CDR3 DNA reads as TGTGCCAGCAGTGAGCGGGAGACAGATACGCAGTATTTT. This encodes CASSERETDTQYF.

This clonotype was detected many times. This chain connects TRBV24-1 to TRBJ2-2; no clear D. Germline CDR1 is KGHDR and CDR2 is SFDVKD. The CDR3 runs to 14 residues. Trimming removed 3 bases at V and 2 bases at J, with 6 bases between. CDR3: CATSDAGNTGELFF. DNA for the CDR3: TGTGCCACCAGTGATGCAGGCAACACCGGGGAGCTGTTTTTT.

This clonotype was recorded at least ten times. J is TRBJ2-2 and V is TRBV15; D uncertain. The CDR3 spans 13 residues. With 5 bases removed from V and 3 bases from J, the gap between germline ends came to 7 bases. Germline values: CDR1 LNHNV, CDR2 YYDKDF (reference sequence). In DNA form, the CDR3 reads TGTGCCACCAGCCTTGGTTACACCGGGGAGCTGTTTTTT. This codes for CATSLGYTGELFF.

There are many counts of this clonotype. This chain links TRBV5-1 with TRBJ1-1; tentative D call: TRBD1 (6 bases). Trimming left V 0 bases short and J 4 bases short, with 10 bases between. CDR1 is SGHRS and CDR2 is YFSETQ in the germline V gene. This CDR3 region has 14 residues. This CDR3 reads CASSLAQGPTEAFF. Written as DNA, the CDR3 is TGCGCCAGCAGCTTGGCACAGGGACCCACTGAAGCTTTCTTT.

This clonotype was found many times. The chain is built from TRBV6-5 and TRBJ1-4; the match to TRBD1 covers 9 bases. Germline V lookup: CDR1 MNHEY, CDR2 SVGAGI. V trimming: 0 bases; J trimming: 11 bases; junction bases outside the gene matches: 13. The CDR3 totals 17 residues. The CDR3 sequence is CASSYSGWTGVLEKLFF. The CDR3 coding sequence is TGTGCCAGCAGTTACTCAGGCTGGACAGGGGTCCTGGAGAAACTGTTTTTT.

This clonotype was observed at least ten times. The rearrangement uses TRBV27 and TRBJ2-2, with D unresolved. V lost 1 base and J lost 0, with 6 bases in between. CDR1 and CDR2 (germline): MNHEY, SMNVEV (reference sequence). The CDR3 runs 15 residues. The CDR3 sequence is CASSLWPSNTGELFF. CDR3 in DNA: TGTGCCAGCAGTTTATGGCCTTCGAACACCGGGGAGCTGTTTTTT.